The present T cell receptor (beta chain) was sequenced within a study of vaccination and CD4 T cells after COVID-19. Germline trimming cut 5 bases from V and 5 bases from J; bases unmatched to any gene: 14. Germline V CDR1 and CDR2: SGHTA, FQGNSA. The CDR3 has 16 residues. The Oncomine TCR Beta short-read assay was applied to DNA of cultured CD4+ T cells. TCRdb re-called the PCR reads through MiXCR, storing one row per CDR3 protein. The table has about 4,500 distinct CDR3 sequences, roughly 50% seen once. Relative to its sample, this clonotype is large. Its antigen is not identified. Treatment here: roughly 10-day PBMC culture with coronavirus spike peptide pools or control peptides (ViraFEST assay). TCR sequencing followed the expansion of antigen-specific T cells with peptide pools in ViraFEST.

The source is a human donor who had recovered from COVID-19. Sequenced sample: CD4+ T cells from blood, cultured in vitro. This sequence joins TRBV7-2 and TRBJ2-5, with 7 bases matching TRBD2. CDR3: CASSPRFPSGGETQYF. CDR3 in DNA: TGTGCCAGCAGCCCTAGGTTTCCTAGCGGAGGGGAGACCCAGTACTTC.